Listed here is a single T cell receptor beta chain. The antigen is undetermined. V lost 6 bases and J lost 7; bases outside the gene matches: 11. Germline assignment: CDR1 KGHSH and CDR2 LQKENI. The CDR3 extends over 14 amino acids. The data were produced by immunoSEQ multiplex PCR, yet TCRdb's version contains in-frame clones alone and is incomplete. The sample includes 45,000 or so clones, roughly 72% of them seen just once. This sample is part of a study of vaccination effects on CD4 cells after COVID-19. Researchers isolated CD4+ T cells once about eleven days of culture had elapsed. Two doses of either BNT162b2 or mRNA-1273 were given to each participant.

Here the sequenced sample was CD4+ T cells from PBMCs cultured without peptide, taken after COVID-19 vaccination. The chain links TRBV18 to TRBJ1-1; 7 bases line up with TRBD1. The source is a human donor who received a COVID-19 vaccine. CDR3 in DNA: TGTGCCAGCTCTCTCTATGACAGGGATGATGAAGCTTTCTTT. As protein: CASSLYDRDDEAFF.